These 8 T cell receptor beta chains were all obtained from the same sample, sequenced in a study of T-cell reconstitution after alpha-beta-depleted transplantation in children. Preparation of the TCRbeta library used unique molecular identifiers. TCRdb reprocessed the PCR reads via MiXCR and lists one record per CDR3 protein. The sample includes thousands of distinct CDR3 sequences, around 15% of them seen just once. Sequencing used PBMCs, mostly from graft donor cells, obtained 180 days after TCRalphabeta/CD19-depleted stem cell transplant. The origin of the receptors is a patient between 2 and 10 years old who had a stem cell transplant for inherited bone marrow failure, so the T cells may come from the graft donor.

The chain employs TRBV18 and TRBJ1-5; possibly TRBD1 for D (5 bases). V lost 2 bases to trimming and J lost 6 bases, with 20 bases between them. This CDR3 is 17 amino acids long. Germline CDR1 and CDR2: KGHSH and LQKENI. The CDR3 here is CASSPATSGTLVQPQHF. CDR3 sequence (DNA): TGTGCCAGCTCACCAGCGACTAGCGGGACCCTAGTTCAGCCCCAGCATTTT.

This clonotype has at least ten counts. The V gene is TRBV4-3, the J gene TRBJ2-3; D is unresolved. Per the germline V gene, CDR1 is LGHNA and CDR2 is YSLEER. V was trimmed by 0 bases and J by 2 bases, leaving 6 bases between them. There are 14 residues in the CDR3. CDR3 in DNA: TGCGCCAGCAGCCAAGATAGTTTCACAGATACGCAGTATTTT. Protein: CASSQDSFTDTQYF.

In its sample, this clonotype was seen many times. The rearrangement links TRBV18 to TRBJ2-7; unclear D gene. This CDR3 is built from 13 residues. V dropped 2 bases and J dropped 2 bases, with 7 bases sitting between them. Germline CDR1 reads KGHSH; CDR2 reads LQKENI. CDR3 sequence: CASSPSETYEQYF. For the CDR3, the DNA is TGTGCCAGCTCACCAAGTGAAACCTACGAGCAGTACTTC.

Many counts were recorded for this clonotype. The V call is TRBV7-2, the J call TRBJ1-5, with D perhaps matching TRBD1 (5 bases). CDR1 and CDR2 (germline): SGHTA, FQGNSA. V was pared by 5 bases and J by 7 bases, with 12 bases between. CDR3 length equals 13 residues. The CDR3 DNA reads TGTGCCAGCAGCCCTCAACGGGACCAGCCCCAGCATTTT. Translated: CASSPQRDQPQHF.

This clonotype was recorded many times. This chain links TRBV13 with TRBJ2-3; 7 bases map to TRBD1. This CDR3 is built from 19 residues. V lost 6 bases to trimming and J lost 0 bases; unmatched junction nucleotides: 18. The germline V gene has CDR1 PRHDT and CDR2 FYEKMQ (reference sequence). The CDR3 nucleotides are TGTGCCAGCAGACCTATAGGACGACAGGGCCTGTCTAGCACAGATACGCAGTATTTT. This gives the protein CASRPIGRQGLSSTDTQYF.

The V and J genes are TRBV10-3 and TRBJ2-3; D call uncertain. Germline-derived CDR1 and CDR2 are ENHRY and SYGVKD. The length of the CDR3 is 14 residues. The ends were cut back, 0 bases at V and 4 bases at J, with 8 bases in the middle. The CDR3, as DNA: TGTGCCATCAGTGAGTCGGGGTTAGCAGATACGCAGTATTTT. Its protein is CAISESGLADTQYF.

This clonotype came up many times. The V and J genes are TRBV5-1 and TRBJ2-1; 12 bases are shared with TRBD2. The germline gives CDR1 SGHRS, CDR2 YFSETQ. The CDR3 runs to 17 residues. The ends lost 4 bases at V and 0 bases at J; junction bases unmatched: 5. The CDR3 DNA sequence: TGCGCCAGCAGCCCCGAGGGACTAGCGGGCTCCTACAATGAGCAGTTCTTC. This translates into CASSPEGLAGSYNEQFF.

About this clonotype: A much larger clone differs by one base, so this may be a read error. The chain couples TRBV24-1 to TRBJ1-5; D gene uncertain. Germline V CDR1 and CDR2: KGHDR, SFDVKD. The V end was cut by 9 bases, the J end by 1 base, with 12 bases between. The CDR3 length is 14 residues. CDR3 amino acids: CATLYRVSNQPQHF. The DNA of the CDR3 is TGTGCCACCCTTTATAGGGTCAGCAATCAGCCCCAGCATTTT.